One and the same sample provided the 19 T cell receptor beta chains below, sequenced in a study of T cell responses to AZD1222 COVID-19 vaccine. TCRdb keeps only in-frame clones here, not all; method: immunoSEQ multiplex PCR. The sample has around 120,000 clones; 85% to 95% are singletons. The sample consisted of peripheral blood, taken 28 days after the second AZD1222 dose. Source of these receptors: an adult who received the AZD1222 COVID-19 vaccine.

For this clone: Other DNA sequences in the same sample also yield this CDR3. The rearrangement joins TRBV30 to TRBJ1-5; D may be TRBD1 (6 bases). Germline lookup yields CDR1 GTSNPN and CDR2 SVGIG (reference sequence). Trimming shortened V by 0 bases and J by 5 bases, and 8 bases separated the two germline ends. This CDR3 is built from 13 residues. The CDR3 DNA reads as TGTGCCTGGAGTGTACAGGGTGATCAGCCCCAGCATTTT. Its protein product is CAWSVQGDQPQHF.

This chain connects TRBV7-2 to TRBJ2-7; D gene unclear. Germline V CDR1 and CDR2: SGHTA, FQGNSA. CDR3 length: 13 amino acids. V lost 4 bases and J 7 bases, leaving 14 bases between the germline ends. The DNA of the CDR3 is TGTGCCAGCAGCTCTGGTGGTGTTGGGGAGCAGTACTTC. Translation: CASSSGGVGEQYF.

The chain joins TRBV5-6 to TRBJ1-1; 8 nucleotides align to TRBD1. V lost 2 bases and J lost 7; bases outside the gene matches: 10. The germline V gene encodes CDR1 SGHDT and CDR2 YYEEEE. The CDR3 loop spans 15 amino acids. CDR3 DNA sequence: TGTGCCAGCAGCTTTGGGCAGGGGGCGTGGGATGAAGCTTTCTTT. It specifies CASSFGQGAWDEAFF.

The gene calls are TRBV27 and TRBJ2-7; a weak D match, TRBD1 (7 bases). Germline lookup yields CDR1 MNHEY and CDR2 SMNVEV (reference sequence). V was trimmed by 7 bases and J by 7 bases, leaving 20 bases between them. This CDR3 spans 14 amino acids. CDR3 nucleotides: TGTGCCAGCAAGGCGGAGGGGGCGAGGAGTGAGCAGTACTTC. It yields the protein CASKAEGARSEQYF.

CDR3: CASSQDGAGQWGYTF. The CDR3 region has the DNA TGTGCCAGCAGCCAAGATGGGGCAGGGCAATGGGGCTACACCTTC. The J gene is TRBJ1-2, the V gene TRBV3-1 (or the pseudogene TRBV3-2), with D possibly being TRBD1 (5 bases). Germline-derived CDR1 and CDR2 are LGHDT and YNNKEL (reference sequence). V was shortened by 0 bases and J by 8 bases, with 16 bases between the two germline ends. The CDR3 extends over 15 amino acids.

The V and J genes are TRBV28 and TRBJ1-2; D remains unclear. Per germline, CDR1 MDHEN and CDR2 SYDVKM. Deletions cut 5 bases from V and 8 bases from J, with 15 bases between. This CDR3 has 13 residues. The CDR3, as DNA: TGTGCCAGCAGTAGTCAATTGGGCGGAGGCTACACCTTC. As protein: CASSSQLGGGYTF.

The chain uses TRBV2 and TRBJ2-2; 9 bases map to TRBD2. Germline values: CDR1 SNHLY, CDR2 FYNNEI. V dropped 2 bases and J dropped 2; count of bases not matched to a gene: 9. The CDR3 covers 18 residues. Written as DNA, the CDR3 is TGTGCCAGCAGTGAAATTGCGTTAGCGGGGGCAAACACCGGGGAGCTGTTTTTT. Encoded protein: CASSEIALAGANTGELFF. Combining the CDR3 with reference TRBV2 and TRBJ2-2 gives the whole variable domain EPEVTQTPSHQVTQMGQEVILRCVPISNHLYFYWYRQILGQKVEFLVSFYNNEISEKSEIFDDQFSVERPDGSNFTLKIRSTKLEDSAMYFCASSEIALAGANTGELFFGEGSRLTVL.

The rearrangement uses TRBV7-9 and TRBJ1-2; possible D gene TRBD1, 5 bases. Germline lookup yields CDR1 SEHNR and CDR2 FQNEAQ (reference sequence). The CDR3 is 19 residues long. V was clipped by 4 bases and J by 4 bases, with 28 bases between them. The CDR3 spells CASSSDGAAAGPYTYGYTF. The CDR3 DNA follows: TGTGCCAGCAGCTCCGATGGGGCAGCTGCAGGGCCCTATACCTATGGCTACACCTTC.

This chain connects TRBV7-2 to TRBJ2-1; 12 nucleotides agree with TRBD2. Per germline, CDR1 SGHTA and CDR2 FQGNSA. CDR3 length: 15 residues. The junction had 8 bases not matched to a gene; V was cut back by 5 bases and J by 9 bases. This CDR3 is CASSPLAGGPGEQFF. The CDR3 coding sequence is TGTGCCAGCAGCCCACTAGCGGGGGGCCCGGGTGAGCAGTTCTTC.

The rearrangement links TRBV10-3 to TRBJ1-2; 10 bases match TRBD1. J was trimmed by 6 bases and V by 4 bases; bases with no gene match: 2. The CDR3 is 13 residues long. Germline V gene sequence: CDR1 ENHRY, CDR2 SYGVKD. CDR3 region: CAISGGQGHGYTF. CDR3 sequence (DNA): TGTGCCATCAGTGGGGGACAGGGGCATGGCTACACCTTC.

The chain links TRBV13 to TRBJ1-1; no reliable D call. Germline assignment: CDR1 PRHDT and CDR2 FYEKMQ (reference sequence). Between the trimmed V and J ends, which lost 4 bases and 0 bases, there was a span of 15 bases. CDR3 size: 16 residues. This chain's CDR3 is CASSSRFGVLNTEAFF. The CDR3, as DNA: TGTGCCAGCAGCTCCCGCTTCGGGGTCTTGAACACTGAAGCTTTCTTT.

The chain is built from TRBV30 and TRBJ2-5, with D possibly matching TRBD2 (6 bases). This CDR3 has 12 residues. Germline assignment: CDR1 GTSNPN and CDR2 SVGIG (reference sequence). Trimming took off 2 bases at V and 4 bases at J, with 8 bases between the two ends. The CDR3 region is CAWSQGGETQYF. The DNA for the CDR3 is TGTGCCTGGAGTCAGGGAGGAGAGACCCAGTACTTC.

This chain uses TRBV19 with TRBJ2-7, with TRBD2 matching over 9 bases. The CDR3 is made up of 16 amino acids. J gave up 3 bases and V 5 bases, and 11 bases lay outside the gene matches. Germline CDR1 reads LNHDA; CDR2 reads SQIVND (reference sequence). The CDR3 region is CASSPSSGTPHYEQYF. The CDR3 DNA follows: TGTGCCAGTAGTCCCTCTAGCGGGACGCCCCACTACGAGCAGTACTTC. Together with reference TRBV19 and TRBJ2-7, the CDR3 gives the full variable domain: DGGITQSPKYLFRKEGQNVTLSCEQNLNHDAMYWYRQDPGQGLRLIYYSQIVNDFQKGDIAEGYSVSREKKESFPLTVTSAQKNPTAFYLCASSPSSGTPHYEQYFGPGTRLTVT.

The chain combines TRBV7-2 with TRBJ2-3, with D perhaps matching TRBD2 (5 bases). This CDR3 comprises 16 residues. V was trimmed by 4 bases and J by 2 bases, leaving 16 bases between them. Germline loops: CDR1 SGHTA, CDR2 FQGNSA. The chain's CDR3 is CASSSNKGALTDTQYF. The DNA of the CDR3 is TGTGCCAGCAGCTCCAACAAGGGAGCCCTCACAGATACGCAGTATTTT.

This clone has a handful of counts. The rearrangement uses TRBV4-1 and TRBJ2-1; D is perhaps TRBD2 (6 bases). Germline V gene sequence: CDR1 MGHRA, CDR2 YSYEKL. The CDR3 covers 15 residues. Trimming shortened V by 4 bases and J by 5 bases, and 15 bases separated the two germline ends. The CDR3 here is CASSPRGGVNNEQFF. The CDR3 region has the DNA TGCGCCAGCAGCCCGCGGGGCGGAGTCAACAATGAGCAGTTCTTC.

J is TRBJ2-5 and V is TRBV7-2; D not resolved. Germline assignment: CDR1 SGHTA and CDR2 FQGNSA. V was trimmed by 2 bases and J by 5 bases, leaving 9 bases between them. This CDR3 comprises 13 residues. The CDR3, as DNA: TGTGCCAGCAGCTTAAGGTTGCCGGAGACCCAGTACTTC. As protein: CASSLRLPETQYF.

This clone was seen a single time. This CDR3 reads CASSPRRTDTQYF. Written as DNA, the CDR3 is TGTGCCAGCTCACCCCGTCGGACAGATACGCAGTATTTT. The chain employs TRBV18 and TRBJ2-3; D is undetermined. This CDR3 contains 13 residues. V lost 3 bases and J lost 3, with 7 bases in between. CDR1 and CDR2 from the germline V gene are KGHSH and LQKENI.

The rearrangement links TRBV11-2 to TRBJ1-1, with TRBD1 identical over 8 bases. V lost 5 bases to trimming and J lost 7 bases; unmatched junction nucleotides: 3. Germline loops: CDR1 SGHAT, CDR2 FQNNGV. The CDR3 is 12 residues long. CDR3 sequence: CASSLGTGEAFF. CDR3 DNA: TGTGCCAGCAGCCTTGGGACAGGTGAAGCTTTCTTT.

This sequence joins TRBV27 and TRBJ2-7; D may be TRBD1 (6 bases). Deletions cut 1 base from V and 2 bases from J, with 18 bases between. This CDR3 is 17 amino acids long. The V gene's germline CDR1 is MNHEY and CDR2 SMNVEV (reference sequence). For the CDR3, the DNA is TGTGCCAGCAGTTTATGGAGTGGACAGACGACCCCCTACGAGCAGTACTTC. Protein product: CASSLWSGQTTPYEQYF.